This T cell receptor (beta chain) comes out of a study of blood T cell repertoires in COVID-19. Study-wide background: PBMCs, B-cell-depleted T cells, or T cells were the source of the cDNA or gDNA that made up the material.

The CDR3 is 13 residues long. Trimming cost V 5 bases and J 5 bases; bases outside gene matches: 5. The germline V gene has CDR1 SQVTM and CDR2 ANQGSEA. Repertoires were generated with immunoSEQ multiplex PCR, while TCRdb's copy carries only in-frame clones and drops some. The profile shows 75,000 to 80,000 clones, 85% of them singletons. This TCR derives from a man in his 60s with COVID-19, enrolled during active disease. The chain links TRBV29-1 to TRBJ1-5, with 8 positions matching TRBD1. Sequencing was performed on peripheral blood. In DNA form, the CDR3 reads TGCAGCGTTTTACAGGGGGGAGATCAGCCCCAGCATTTT. This encodes CSVLQGGDQPQHF.